The 5 T cell receptor beta chains presented below share a single source sample, sequenced in a study of blood T cells in healthy people across ages. A second PCR, run for about 7 to 11 cycles, used a sample-barcoded 5' primer plus a J-beta primer mix. Via MiXCR, TCRdb re-called the 5' RACE reads, giving one row per CDR3 protein. The sample has some 1.5 million distinct CDR3 sequences; 28% are singletons. The sequencing input was blood. These receptor sequences come from a woman in her 30s in good health.

This clonotype was counted only a few times. The rearrangement joins TRBV5-1 to TRBJ1-1; D unclear. The CDR3 is 14 amino acids. Trimming cost V 4 bases and J 5 bases, with 15 bases left between them. Germline loops: CDR1 SGHRS, CDR2 YFSETQ. CDR3 amino acids: CASSPKAGWTEAFF. DNA for the CDR3: TGCGCCAGCAGCCCTAAGGCCGGGTGGACTGAAGCTTTCTTT.

In regard to this clonotype: One base away lies a much larger clone, so this may be a sequencing read error. The V gene is TRBV18, the J gene TRBJ2-4, with 7 bases aligning to TRBD2. V was pared by 6 bases and J by 13 bases, with 15 bases of the junction left unmatched. Germline V gene lookup returns CDR1 KGHSH and CDR2 LQKENI. This CDR3 is built from 14 residues. The CDR3 region is CASSPLGGAHGQYF. For the CDR3, the DNA is TGTGCCAGCTCTCCGCTGGGAGGGGCCCACGGGCAGTACTTC.

The chain employs TRBV29-1 and TRBJ1-2, with a tentative D call TRBD1 (5 bases). The germline gives CDR1 SQVTM, CDR2 ANQGSEA. Between the trimmed V and J ends, which lost 7 bases and 1 base, there was a span of 10 bases. This CDR3 is 12 amino acids long. The CDR3 loop is CSASTVNYGYTF. As DNA, the CDR3 is TGCAGCGCCTCGACAGTTAACTATGGCTACACCTTC. Variable domain in full (rest from reference TRBV29-1 and TRBJ1-2): SAVISQKPSRDICQRGTSLTIQCQVDSQVTMMFWYRQQPGQSLTLIATANQGSEATYESGFVIDKFPISRPNLTFSTLTVSNMSPEDSSIYLCSASTVNYGYTFGSGTRLTVV.

J is TRBJ1-1 and V is TRBV20-1, with D possibly matching TRBD1 (5 bases). This CDR3 has 14 residues. CDR1 and CDR2 (germline): DFQATT, SNEGSKA (reference sequence). The V end was cut by 6 bases, the J end by 3 bases, with 17 bases between. The CDR3 here is CSAWDRKWDTEAFF. CDR3 bases: TGCAGTGCGTGGGACCGAAAATGGGACACTGAAGCTTTCTTT.

The chain couples TRBV18 to TRBJ1-1; D gene uncertain. This CDR3 contains 13 residues. Germline V lookup: CDR1 KGHSH, CDR2 LQKENI. V lost 3 bases to trimming and J lost 8 bases, with 13 bases between them. The CDR3 spells CASSPSEWSEAFF. The CDR3 bases are TGTGCCAGCTCACCCTCCGAGTGGTCAGAAGCTTTCTTT.